Given below is one T cell receptor beta chain in context. The sample originates from a study of early T cells in non-severe SARS-CoV-2 infection. The CDR3 contains 15 residues. Germline V gene sequence: CDR1 SGDLS, CDR2 YYNGEE. Trimming cost V 0 bases and J 3 bases, with 12 bases left between them. MiXCR, run by TCRdb on the 5' RACE reads, gives a single entry per CDR3 protein. The repertoire has 86,000 or so distinct CDR3 sequences, about an eighth of them found once; the top ten carry roughly 3%. This receptor was obtained from an adult who was a healthcare worker with PCR-confirmed SARS-CoV-2 infection or an uninfected control (not recorded which). What was sequenced was whole blood. The J gene is TRBJ1-1, the V gene TRBV9; a possible D gene is TRBD1 (5 bases). Here the CDR3 DNA reads TGTGCCAGCAGCGTAGAGGCAGGGAGGGACACTGAAGCTTTCTTT. Protein: CASSVEAGRDTEAFF.